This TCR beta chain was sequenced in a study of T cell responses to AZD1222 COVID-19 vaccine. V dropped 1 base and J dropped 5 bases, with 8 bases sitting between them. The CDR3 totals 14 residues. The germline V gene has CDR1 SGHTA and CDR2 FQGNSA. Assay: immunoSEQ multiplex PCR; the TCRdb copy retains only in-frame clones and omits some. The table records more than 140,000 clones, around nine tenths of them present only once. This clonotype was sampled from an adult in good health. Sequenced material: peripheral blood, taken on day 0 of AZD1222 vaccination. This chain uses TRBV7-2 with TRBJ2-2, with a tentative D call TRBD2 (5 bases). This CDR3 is CASSLDPGTGELFF. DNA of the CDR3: TGTGCCAGCAGCTTAGATCCGGGGACCGGGGAGCTGTTTTTT.